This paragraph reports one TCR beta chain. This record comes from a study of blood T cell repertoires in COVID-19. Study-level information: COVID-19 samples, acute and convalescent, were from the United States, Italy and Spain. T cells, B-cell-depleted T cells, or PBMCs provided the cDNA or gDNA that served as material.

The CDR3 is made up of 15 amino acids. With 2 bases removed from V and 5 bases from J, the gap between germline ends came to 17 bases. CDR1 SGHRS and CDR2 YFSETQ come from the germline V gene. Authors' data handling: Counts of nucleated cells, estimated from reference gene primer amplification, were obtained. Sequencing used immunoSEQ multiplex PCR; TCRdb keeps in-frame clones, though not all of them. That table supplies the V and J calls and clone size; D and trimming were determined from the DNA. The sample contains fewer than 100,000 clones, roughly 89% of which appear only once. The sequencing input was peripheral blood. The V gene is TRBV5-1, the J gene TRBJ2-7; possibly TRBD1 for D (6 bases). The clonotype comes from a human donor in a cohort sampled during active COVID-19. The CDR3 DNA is TGCGCCAGCAGCTTACTACCCGGGACAATGAACGAGCAGTACTTC. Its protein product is CASSLLPGTMNEQYF.